This T cell receptor beta chain appears in the sequencing data of a study of OX40 agonist ivuxolimab in advanced cancers. Study in general: Given to patients was ivuxolimab, an agonistic anti-OX40 (CD134) antibody. Administration of intravenous ivuxolimab to patients occurred every 2 weeks at 0.01 to 10 mg/kg. Findings and limits, study-wide: Expanded clones tended on average to be more numerous among CD8+ T cells than CD4+.

In the case of this clone: Its target is not known.

Blood got drawn at baseline, again on cycle 4 day 1, and then on cycle 7 day 1. From germline, CDR1 is GTSNPN and CDR2 SVGIG (reference sequence). Trimming stripped 2 bases from V and 8 bases from J, with 15 bases between. The CDR3 loop spans 14 amino acids. Data came from immunoSEQ multiplex PCR; TCRdb stores just in-frame clones and leaves some out. In the table there are roughly 60,000 clones, around 90% of which are singletons. Sequencing was performed on CD4+ or CD8+ T cells sorted from blood, taken in a trial of the OX40 agonist ivuxolimab. The TCR originated in an adult with an advanced solid tumor such as melanoma, head and neck, liver or kidney cancer. The chain is built from TRBV30 and TRBJ1-4, with a tentative D call TRBD1 (6 bases). The CDR3 sequence: CAWSKGTKGEKLFF. The CDR3 DNA reads TGTGCCTGGAGTAAAGGGACAAAGGGCGAAAAACTGTTTTTT.